Shown below are 29 T cell receptor beta chains from a single sample sequenced in a study of CD8+ T cells in alopecia areata. Indicated treatment: oral pan-JAK inhibitor, 5-10 mg twice daily. cDNA reverse transcribed from extracted RNA served as the sequencing template. Method: immunoSEQ multiplex PCR; TCRdb's copy keeps in-frame clones and lacks some. This sample has 100,000 or so clones; about three fifths occur once, and the top ten carry about 16%. The material was CD8+ T cells sorted from blood, obtained at approximately week 60, from a patient treated with tofacitinib. The receptor source for this set is a human donor with alopecia areata.

The chain couples TRBV27 to TRBJ1-2; D might be TRBD1 (5 bases). In germline, CDR1 is MNHEY, CDR2 SMNVEV (reference sequence). The CDR3 runs 15 residues. V was clipped by 6 bases and J by 2 bases, with 16 bases between them. The CDR3 sequence is CASRKLGQVNYGYTF. Here the CDR3 DNA reads TGTGCCAGCAGGAAATTAGGACAAGTAAACTATGGCTACACCTTC.

The rearrangement links TRBV30 to TRBJ2-1, with 7 bases fitting TRBD1. CDR1 is GTSNPN and CDR2 is SVGIG in the germline V gene (reference sequence). This CDR3 spans 11 amino acids. J lost 6 bases, V lost 5 bases, and 1 base had no gene match. The CDR3 DNA reads as TGTGCCTGGTCAGGGGGCAATGAGCAGTTCTTC. Protein product: CAWSGGNEQFF.

The CDR3 region is CASSLGGGVVTIYF. The CDR3 DNA follows: TGTGCCAGCAGCTTGGGAGGAGGGGTCGTCACCATATATTTT. This sequence joins TRBV5-6 and TRBJ1-3, with D possibly TRBD1 on 5 matching bases. Deletions cut 0 bases from V and 9 bases from J, with 13 bases between. CDR1 and CDR2 (germline): SGHDT, YYEEEE. CDR3 size: 14 residues.

This clone occurred a few times. The genes are TRBV14 and TRBJ2-7; D is possibly TRBD2 (5 bases). The CDR3 is 11 amino acids. Germline V gene lookup returns CDR1 SGHDN and CDR2 FVKESK. The V end lost 2 bases, the J end lost 7 bases, and 6 bases lay between the germline ends. The CDR3 reads CASSQTGEQYF. The DNA for the CDR3 is TGTGCCAGCAGCCAAACGGGGGAGCAGTACTTC.

V usage is TRBV15 and J usage is TRBJ1-1, with 7 nucleotides matching TRBD1. This CDR3 comprises 12 residues. CDR1 and CDR2 from the germline V gene are LNHNV and YYDKDF (reference sequence). The V segment lost 9 bases and the J segment 0 bases; nucleotides outside the gene matches: 1. The CDR3 protein is CATQGMNTEAFF. The CDR3 nucleotides are TGTGCCACACAGGGGATGAACACTGAAGCTTTCTTT. Full variable domain (rest looked up from reference TRBV15 and TRBJ1-1): DAMVIQNPRYQVTQFGKPVTLSCSQTLNHNVMYWYQQKSSQAPKLLFHYYDKDFNNEADTPDNFQSRRPNTSFCFLDIRSPGLGDTAMYLCATQGMNTEAFFGQGTRLTVV.

V gene TRBV6-5 combines with J gene TRBJ2-5; 9 positions agree with TRBD2. Germline V CDR1 and CDR2: MNHEY, SVGAGI. CDR3 length equals 15 residues. J lost 5 bases, V lost 6 bases, and 10 bases had no gene match. CDR3 nucleotide sequence: TGTGCCAGCAGGCTAGCGGGGTCCACAGGGGAGACCCAGTACTTC. Amino acid sequence: CASRLAGSTGETQYF.

This chain joins TRBV2 and TRBJ2-4; D ambiguous. Between the trimmed V and J ends, which lost 2 bases and 1 base, there was a span of 9 bases. The germline CDR1 and CDR2 sequences are SNHLY and FYNNEI. This CDR3 has 15 amino acids. In nucleotides, the CDR3 is TGTGCCAGCAGTGAACTGGGTTGGGCCAAAAACATTCAGTACTTC. Translation gives CASSELGWAKNIQYF.

This clone came up a few times. V gene TRBV5-1 combines with J gene TRBJ2-1; perhaps TRBD2 as D (5 bases). V shed 0 bases and J shed 8 bases, with 9 bases lying between them. The CDR3 consists of 13 residues. Germline V lookup: CDR1 SGHRS, CDR2 YFSETQ. The CDR3 here is CASSLGGYDEQFF. CDR3 coding DNA: TGCGCCAGCAGCTTGGGCGGGTACGATGAGCAGTTCTTC.

The chain couples TRBV5-4 to TRBJ2-7; D is perhaps TRBD1 (6 bases). There are 16 residues in the CDR3. V was clipped by 1 base and J by 4 bases, with 18 bases between them. The germline V gene encodes CDR1 SGHNT and CDR2 YYREEE (reference sequence). CDR3 DNA: TGTGCCAGCAGCTTGACCCAACAGGGATCGATATACGAGCAGTACTTC. Its protein product is CASSLTQQGSIYEQYF.

The rearrangement joins TRBV6-5 to TRBJ2-3, with 14 nucleotides matching TRBD2. The CDR3 length is 15 residues. After removal of 5 bases from V and 4 bases from J, the junction contained 2 bases not matched to a gene. Germline loops: CDR1 MNHEY, CDR2 SVGAGI. CDR3 nucleotide sequence: TGTGCCAGCAGTCAGACTAGCGGGGGGGCAGATACGCAGTATTTT. Translating it yields CASSQTSGGADTQYF.

This CDR3 reads CSVERGGSYNEQFF. As DNA, the CDR3 is TGCAGCGTTGAAAGGGGGGGCTCCTACAATGAGCAGTTCTTC. The V and J genes are TRBV29-1 and TRBJ2-1; TRBD2 is a possible D gene (7 bases). The CDR3 loop spans 14 amino acids. Trimming left V 2 bases short and J 0 bases short, with 8 bases between. Per germline, CDR1 SQVTM and CDR2 ANQGSEA.

The chain combines TRBV5-6 with TRBJ2-7; the D gene is possibly TRBD1 (6 bases). Germline loops: CDR1 SGHDT, CDR2 YYEEEE. The CDR3 totals 13 residues. The germline V and J ends were trimmed by 4 bases and 4 bases, with 12 bases remaining between them. CDR3 DNA sequence: TGTGCCAGCAGCACCGGACAGTTATACGAGCAGTACTTC. Protein product: CASSTGQLYEQYF.

This clone came up once. The CDR3 DNA reads TGTGCCAGCAGCCCAAGTGCCGGGACACCCAGTTCGGGCTACACCTTC. It translates to CASSPSAGTPSSGYTF. V and J are TRBV7-9 and TRBJ1-2; TRBD1 is a possible D gene (6 bases). Germline values: CDR1 SEHNR, CDR2 FQNEAQ (reference sequence). The V gene lost 5 bases and the J gene lost 8 bases, with 24 bases spanning the gap. The CDR3 covers 16 residues.

The chain uses TRBV7-9 and TRBJ1-5; TRBD1 matches at 8 bases. Per germline, CDR1 SEHNR and CDR2 FQNEAQ (reference sequence). V was clipped by 5 bases and J by 1 base; unmatched bases: 7. The CDR3 has 16 amino acids. The CDR3 nucleotides read TGTGCCAGCAGCCTAGGGGGGACAGGCAGCAATCAGCCCCAGCATTTT. It codes for CASSLGGTGSNQPQHF.

V and J are TRBV7-2 and TRBJ1-5, with D perhaps TRBD1 (5 bases). The length of the CDR3 is 15 residues. Germline CDR1 SGHTA, CDR2 FQGNSA. V lost 5 bases and J lost 1, with 12 bases in between. This CDR3 reads CASSQPRDSNQPQHF. Written as DNA, the CDR3 is TGTGCCAGCAGCCAACCTCGGGACAGCAATCAGCCCCAGCATTTT.

This chain links TRBV2 with TRBJ2-7, with a tentative D call TRBD1 (5 bases). Germline values: CDR1 SNHLY, CDR2 FYNNEI. The CDR3 totals 14 residues. V gave up 3 bases and J gave up 6 bases, with 15 bases separating them. The DNA of the CDR3 is TGTGCCAGCAGTGATGTTCAGGGATTAAGCGAGCAGTACTTC. It yields the protein CASSDVQGLSEQYF.

Here the CDR3 reads CSVEDGGTRPNEQFF. CDR3 DNA sequence: TGCAGCGTTGAAGATGGAGGGACCAGACCCAATGAGCAGTTCTTC. The chain is built from TRBV29-1 and TRBJ2-1; D perhaps matches TRBD2 (6 bases). V dropped 0 bases and J dropped 6 bases, with 15 bases sitting between them. Germline-derived CDR1 and CDR2 are SQVTM and ANQGSEA. CDR3 size: 15 residues.

V is TRBV5-4 and J is TRBJ2-7; 8 bases line up with TRBD1. The germline gives CDR1 SGHNT, CDR2 YYREEE (reference sequence). Trimming removed 1 base from V and 2 bases from J; junction bases left unmatched: 5. The CDR3 extends over 15 amino acids. The CDR3 coding sequence is TGTGCCAGCAGCTTGAGCAGGGGGCCTGCCTACGAGCAGTACTTC. As protein: CASSLSRGPAYEQYF.

The V call is TRBV7-9, the J call TRBJ2-7, with 7 bases fitting TRBD1. The CDR3 consists of 14 residues. The V segment lost 1 base and the J segment 5 bases; nucleotides outside the gene matches: 5. Germline-derived CDR1 and CDR2 are SEHNR and FQNEAQ (reference sequence). CDR3 in amino acids: CASSLEWQGDEQYF. CDR3 DNA: TGTGCCAGCAGCTTAGAATGGCAGGGGGACGAGCAGTACTTC. The full variable domain, completed using reference TRBV7-9 and TRBJ2-7, is DTGVSQNPRHKITKRGQNVTFRCDPISEHNRLYWYRQTLGQGPEFLTYFQNEAQLEKSRLLSDRFSAERPKGSFSTLEIQRTEQGDSAMYLCASSLEWQGDEQYFGPGTRLTVT.

The chain couples TRBV10-3 to TRBJ1-2, with 8 bases matching TRBD1. In germline, CDR1 is ENHRY, CDR2 SYGVKD. CDR3 length equals 11 residues. V was pared by 8 bases and J by 8 bases, with 4 bases of the junction left unmatched. Here the CDR3 DNA reads TGTGCCATCTCAGGGGGCATGGGCTACACCTTC. Protein: CAISGGMGYTF.

V is TRBV27 and J is TRBJ2-2; D unclear. Germline assignment: CDR1 MNHEY and CDR2 SMNVEV (reference sequence). V was shortened by 3 bases and J by 8 bases, with 10 bases between the two germline ends. The CDR3 is 13 residues long. The CDR3 here is CASSFVMVGELFF. CDR3 nucleotide sequence: TGTGCCAGCAGTTTCGTTATGGTAGGGGAGCTGTTTTTT.

The V gene is TRBV7-8, the J gene TRBJ2-3, with 7 positions matching TRBD2. V was pared by 5 bases and J by 2 bases, with 4 bases of the junction left unmatched. This CDR3 has 14 residues. Germline loops: CDR1 SGHVS, CDR2 FQNEAQ. The CDR3 coding sequence is TGTGCCAGCAGCCTGCGGGGGAACACAGATACGCAGTATTTT. It is translated as CASSLRGNTDTQYF.

This clone was picked up a small number of times. The genes are TRBV2 and TRBJ2-7; 11 bases map to TRBD2. V shed 4 bases and J 4 bases; nucleotides not matched to a gene: 6. From germline, CDR1 is SNHLY and CDR2 FYNNEI. The CDR3 runs 15 residues. The CDR3 region is CASSGLAGISYEQYF. CDR3 DNA sequence: TGTGCCAGCAGTGGACTAGCGGGGATAAGTTACGAGCAGTACTTC.

The J gene is TRBJ2-3, the V gene TRBV6-5; D gene ambiguous. This CDR3 spans 13 amino acids. Deletions cut 7 bases from V and 2 bases from J, with 10 bases between. Germline CDR1 MNHEY, CDR2 SVGAGI. CDR3 amino acids: CASTPTTTDTQYF. CDR3 in DNA: TGTGCCAGCACCCCCACAACCACAGATACGCAGTATTTT.

V is TRBV5-1 and J is TRBJ2-4; no firm D call. The germline V and J ends were trimmed by 2 bases and 1 base, with 10 bases remaining between them. The germline CDR1 and CDR2 sequences are SGHRS and YFSETQ. The CDR3 spans 15 residues. The CDR3 protein is CASSFDEAAKNIQYF. CDR3 coding DNA: TGCGCCAGCAGCTTTGACGAGGCGGCCAAAAACATTCAGTACTTC.

This chain joins TRBV30 and TRBJ1-2, with no clear D. The CDR3 has 14 amino acids. Germline V gene data show CDR1 as GTSNPN and CDR2 as SVGIG (reference sequence). Trimming left V 3 bases short and J 8 bases short, with 19 bases between. The CDR3, as DNA: TGTGCCTGGAGGACCTGGGTAGGAAGAGGAGGCTACACCTTC. It codes for CAWRTWVGRGGYTF.

J is TRBJ1-5 and V is TRBV7-2; D is undetermined. The CDR3 runs 14 residues. V lost 5 bases and J 7 bases, leaving 15 bases between the germline ends. The V gene's germline CDR1 is SGHTA and CDR2 FQGNSA. CDR3 nucleotides: TGTGCCAGCAGCCTAGTACGGATGAAACAGCCCCAGCATTTT. Amino acids: CASSLVRMKQPQHF.

This clone was observed a few times. V usage is TRBV2 and J usage is TRBJ2-7, with 9 nucleotides matching TRBD1. V lost 6 bases and J lost 2; bases outside the gene matches: 8. The CDR3 is 15 amino acids. The germline CDR1 and CDR2 sequences are SNHLY and FYNNEI. The CDR3 coding sequence is TGTGCCAGCAGGGACCGGGACAGGGCTGCCTACGAGCAGTACTTC. It translates to CASRDRDRAAYEQYF.

This clone was detected a few times. The V gene is TRBV27, the J gene TRBJ2-1; TRBD1 might be the D (6 bases). Trimming removed 5 bases from V and 2 bases from J, with 10 bases in between. Germline V gives CDR1 MNHEY, CDR2 SMNVEV (reference sequence). This CDR3 spans 14 amino acids. The CDR3 protein is CASSPGQTYNEQFF. CDR3 in DNA: TGTGCCAGCAGTCCTGGACAGACCTACAATGAGCAGTTCTTC.